This T cell receptor beta chain emerged from a study of T cell clonotyping in hematopoietic cell transplantation. On the study more broadly: Samples: about 28 days before transplant, then days 30, 100 and 180 after. Study observations and caveats: Pathologically expanded recipient clonotypes increased progressively from day 30 to day 180 as diversity fell. Without cell sorting, CD4 versus CD8 contributions remain unresolved. At the given depth, recipient repertoires were over 95% de novo clonotypes.

This CDR3 is 17 amino acids long. V dropped 9 bases and J dropped 1; count of bases not matched to a gene: 14. Germline CDR1 reads LNHDA; CDR2 reads SQIVND (reference sequence). The table lists this clone with a few counts. The target antigen is unknown. Generated by immunoSEQ multiplex PCR, the TCRdb table keeps only in-frame clones and is missing some. This table holds 14,000 or so clones, 62% found once. The sequencing input was PBMCs. The clonotype comes from a human donor who either received an allogeneic hematopoietic cell transplant for a myeloid malignancy or was a related donor (not recorded which). Some clones in this sample may be carry-over from other donors' samples. The chain couples TRBV19 to TRBJ2-2; 7 nucleotides line up with TRBD1. The CDR3 nucleotides are TGTGCCAGAGTTGTACAGGGGACGTCGCTGAACACCGGGGAGCTGTTTTTT. Protein product: CARVVQGTSLNTGELFF.